This T cell receptor (beta chain) was obtained from a study of blood T cells in healthy people across ages. Combining a sample-barcoded 5' primer with a J-beta primer mix, a second PCR ran for roughly 7 to 11 cycles. TCRdb re-analysed the 5' RACE reads in MiXCR, keeping a single row per CDR3 protein. The profile shows more than 900,000 distinct CDR3 sequences, roughly 24% of them singletons. The CDR3 covers 14 residues. Between the trimmed V and J ends, which lost 3 bases and 8 bases, there was a span of 13 bases. This clonotype has just a few counts. These data are also associated with another study on T cells of mothers and their children.

This TCR came from a girl aged 2 to 9 in good health. What was sequenced was blood. The chain carries TRBV12-3 or TRBV12-4 and TRBJ1-4, with D unresolved. CDR3 residues: CASSFTGRVEKLFF. As DNA, the CDR3 is TGTGCCAGCAGTTTCACCGGGAGAGTCGAAAAACTGTTTTTT.